Listed below are T cell receptor beta chains from one sample, sequenced in a study of T-cell memory formation after mild COVID-19. A single record per CDR3 protein comes from TCRdb applying MiXCR to the 5' RACE reads. The sample yields 35,000 to 50,000 distinct CDR3 sequences, around 6.6% seen once. Sequencing input: PBMCs or a T cell subset sorted from them (not recorded which). The receptors stem from an adult who had mild COVID-19 (a few samples of this study predate the infection). Cell type and time point are not known. CDR3s include the opening cysteine and the closing phenylalanine or tryptophan. A D gene is named only where the DNA matches it firmly. Only some rows state a clone size, as once, few, many or a class for expanded clones.

CDR3 protein: CSARDGIKRGYEQFF
CDR3 DNA: TGCAGTGCTAGAGATGGGATAAAGCGGGGGTATGAGCAGTTCTTC
clone size: many
D gene: TRBD2
V gene: TRBV20-1
J gene: TRBJ2-1
CDR3 length: 15

CDR3 protein: CASRNPGLGTDTQYF
CDR3 DNA: TGTGCCAGCAGGAACCCGGGACTTGGCACAGATACGCAGTATTTT
clone size: -
D gene: -
V gene: TRBV27
J gene: TRBJ2-3
CDR3 length: 15

CDR3 protein: CASSPGGAYNEQFF
CDR3 DNA: TGTGCCAGCAGTCCAGGGGGCGCTTACAATGAGCAGTTCTTC
clone size: -
D gene: TRBD1
V gene: TRBV28
J gene: TRBJ2-1
CDR3 length: 14

CDR3 protein: CASGRGRNGGYTF
CDR3 DNA: TGTGCCAGTGGGAGAGGACGGAATGGGGGCTACACCTTC
clone size: -
D gene: -
V gene: TRBV6-5
J gene: TRBJ1-2
CDR3 length: 13

CDR3 protein: CASSLPASYEQYF
CDR3 DNA: TGTGCCAGCAGCCTCCCGGCCTCCTACGAGCAGTACTTC
clone size: many
D gene: -
V gene: TRBV7-9
J gene: TRBJ2-7
CDR3 length: 13

CDR3 protein: CSARGRETSGRNTQYF
CDR3 DNA: TGCAGTGCTAGAGGGAGGGAGACTAGCGGGAGAAATACGCAGTATTTT
clone size: -
D gene: TRBD2
V gene: TRBV20-1
J gene: TRBJ2-3
CDR3 length: 16

CDR3 protein: CASSLGATGSETQYF
CDR3 DNA: TGTGCCAGCAGCTTAGGGGCGACAGGGTCCGAGACCCAGTACTTC
clone size: few
D gene: TRBD1
V gene: TRBV7-6
J gene: TRBJ2-5
CDR3 length: 15

CDR3 protein: CASSFRLAGGYEQYF
CDR3 DNA: TGCGCCAGCAGCTTCCGACTAGCGGGAGGGTACGAGCAGTACTTC
clone size: few
D gene: TRBD2
V gene: TRBV5-1
J gene: TRBJ2-7
CDR3 length: 15

CDR3 protein: CASRKGNSNQPQHF
CDR3 DNA: TGTGCCAGTAGAAAGGGGAATAGCAATCAGCCCCAGCATTTT
clone size: -
D gene: -
V gene: TRBV19
J gene: TRBJ1-5
CDR3 length: 14

CDR3 protein: CASSIGVAYNEQFF
CDR3 DNA: TGTGCCAGTAGTATCGGGGTCGCCTACAATGAGCAGTTCTTC
clone size: -
D gene: -
V gene: TRBV19
J gene: TRBJ2-1
CDR3 length: 14

CDR3 protein: CASRRGQGAGSPLHF
CDR3 DNA: TGTGCCAGCAGACGCGGACAGGGGGCAGGTTCACCCCTCCACTTT
clone size: many
D gene: TRBD1
V gene: TRBV6-6
J gene: TRBJ1-6
CDR3 length: 15

CDR3 protein: CASKGGGSTGELFF
CDR3 DNA: TGTGCCAGCAAGGGGGGCGGGAGCACCGGGGAGCTGTTTTTT
clone size: many
D gene: -
V gene: TRBV6-6
J gene: TRBJ2-2
CDR3 length: 14

CDR3 protein: CASGSRQDNSPLHF
CDR3 DNA: TGTGCTAGTGGTTCTCGACAAGATAATTCACCCCTCCACTTT
clone size: few
D gene: -
V gene: TRBV12-5
J gene: TRBJ1-6
CDR3 length: 14

CDR3 protein: CASTGTDTQYF
CDR3 DNA: TGTGCCAGCACGGGCACAGATACGCAGTATTTT
clone size: many
D gene: -
V gene: TRBV27
J gene: TRBJ2-3
CDR3 length: 11

CDR3 protein: CSATDGSLDNEQYF
CDR3 DNA: TGCAGTGCTACCGACGGCTCCCTTGATAACGAGCAGTACTTC
clone size: -
D gene: -
V gene: TRBV20-1
J gene: TRBJ2-7
CDR3 length: 14

CDR3 protein: CATSDPGDGRPDTQYF
CDR3 DNA: TGTGCCACCAGTGATCCGGGGGACGGTCGACCAGATACGCAGTATTTT
clone size: many
D gene: -
V gene: TRBV24-1
J gene: TRBJ2-3
CDR3 length: 16

CDR3 protein: CATSPLGLGEADTQYF
CDR3 DNA: TGTGCCACCAGCCCCCTGGGGTTAGGCGAGGCAGATACGCAGTATTTT
clone size: many
D gene: -
V gene: TRBV24-1
J gene: TRBJ2-3
CDR3 length: 16

CDR3 protein: CASSQTGKGNTEAFF
CDR3 DNA: TGTGCCAGCTCCCAGACAGGGAAAGGGAACACTGAAGCTTTCTTT
clone size: many
D gene: TRBD1
V gene: TRBV6-6
J gene: TRBJ1-1
CDR3 length: 15

CDR3 protein: CAISDGIAEKLFF
CDR3 DNA: TGTGCCATCAGTGACGGGATAGCGGAAAAACTGTTTTTT
clone size: -
D gene: -
V gene: TRBV10-3
J gene: TRBJ1-4
CDR3 length: 13

CDR3 protein: CASRPGTGGSGANVLTF
CDR3 DNA: TGTGCCAGCAGGCCCGGGACAGGGGGCTCTGGGGCCAACGTCCTGACTTTC
clone size: -
D gene: TRBD1
V gene: TRBV6-6
J gene: TRBJ2-6
CDR3 length: 17

CDR3 protein: CASSQADRPGYEQYF
CDR3 DNA: TGCGCCAGCAGCCAGGCGGACCGCCCTGGGTACGAGCAGTACTTC
clone size: few
D gene: -
V gene: TRBV4-3
J gene: TRBJ2-7
CDR3 length: 15

CDR3 protein: CASSLAILGAYEQYF
CDR3 DNA: TGTGCCAGCAGCTTAGCAATATTGGGGGCGTACGAGCAGTACTTC
clone size: many
D gene: -
V gene: TRBV7-9
J gene: TRBJ2-7
CDR3 length: 15

CDR3 protein: CASSLSKGRSTDTQYF
CDR3 DNA: TGTGCCAGCAGTTTATCGAAGGGTCGTAGCACAGATACGCAGTATTTT
clone size: many
D gene: -
V gene: TRBV27
J gene: TRBJ2-3
CDR3 length: 16

CDR3 protein: CASSYRGGGQPQHF
CDR3 DNA: TGTGCCAGCAGTTATCGTGGGGGGGGGCAGCCCCAGCATTTT
clone size: -
D gene: -
V gene: TRBV6-5
J gene: TRBJ1-5
CDR3 length: 14

CDR3 protein: CSGRTGTSVYNEQFF
CDR3 DNA: TGCAGCGGTCGGACCGGGACTAGCGTTTACAATGAGCAGTTCTTC
clone size: many
D gene: TRBD2
V gene: TRBV29-1
J gene: TRBJ2-1
CDR3 length: 15

CDR3 protein: CASSPRPGELFF
CDR3 DNA: TGTGCCAGCAGCCCCCGGCCCGGGGAGCTGTTTTTT
clone size: many
D gene: -
V gene: TRBV7-2
J gene: TRBJ2-2
CDR3 length: 12

CDR3 protein: CASSSGETYNEQFF
CDR3 DNA: TGCGCCAGCAGCTCGGGCGAGACCTACAATGAGCAGTTCTTC
clone size: many
D gene: -
V gene: TRBV5-1
J gene: TRBJ2-1
CDR3 length: 14

CDR3 protein: CASSLSGRSQPQHF
CDR3 DNA: TGTGCCAGCAGCTTGTCAGGCAGGAGTCAGCCCCAGCATTTT
clone size: few
D gene: -
V gene: TRBV7-8
J gene: TRBJ1-5
CDR3 length: 14

CDR3 protein: CASSLGPSVTGELFF
CDR3 DNA: TGTGCCAGCAGCTTGGGGCCATCCGTGACCGGGGAGCTGTTTTTT
clone size: many
D gene: -
V gene: TRBV5-6
J gene: TRBJ2-2
CDR3 length: 15

CDR3 protein: CASTASGRMGEQFF
CDR3 DNA: TGTGCCAGCACGGCTAGCGGGAGAATGGGTGAGCAGTTCTTC
clone size: few
D gene: TRBD2
V gene: TRBV2
J gene: TRBJ2-1
CDR3 length: 14

CDR3 protein: CASPGQGSYEQYF
CDR3 DNA: TGTGCCAGTCCGGGACAGGGATCCTACGAGCAGTACTTC
clone size: few
D gene: -
V gene: TRBV21-1
J gene: TRBJ2-7
CDR3 length: 13

CDR3 protein: CASTRDPLGGYTF
CDR3 DNA: TGTGCCAGCACCCGCGACCCCCTGGGAGGCTACACCTTC
clone size: many
D gene: -
V gene: TRBV7-8
J gene: TRBJ1-2
CDR3 length: 13